The T cell receptor (beta chain) under discussion was sequenced for a study of T cell responses to AZD1222 COVID-19 vaccine. On the study more broadly: Both about-4-week and about-12-week second-dose recipients were combined. Study results and caveats: Among the donors, most were white British and more were female, and clonal diversity was possibly underestimated.

J gave up 2 bases and V 6 bases, and 6 bases lay outside the gene matches. This CDR3 region has 14 residues. Germline CDR1 and CDR2: SNHLY and FYNNEI. Turning to this clone: Its antigen remains unidentified.

Repertoires were generated with immunoSEQ multiplex PCR, while TCRdb's copy carries only in-frame clones and drops some. The top ten hold around 5.8% of the sample, which has 150,000 to 200,000 clones, 85% to 90% seen once. The V call is TRBV2, the J call TRBJ1-2, with 7 positions matching TRBD1. The specimen was peripheral blood, collected on day 0 of AZD1222 vaccination. The receptor was derived from an adult in good health. CDR3 in DNA: TGTGCCAGCAGCGTCGGGACAGTGAACTATGGCTACACCTTC. Protein product: CASSVGTVNYGYTF.